Listed below are T cell receptor beta chains from one sample, sequenced in a study of shared clonotypes between healthy human individuals. Clones were read by immunoSEQ multiplex PCR, and TCRdb kept only the in-frame ones, dropping some. The repertoire has approximately 720,000 clones, about 91% of them found once; the top ten carry approximately 22%. Sequenced input: naive CD8+ T cells sorted from blood. These receptor sequences come from a man aged 25 to 40 in good health. Each CDR3 is given with its conserved first and last residue. D genes are given only for firm matches. Where a row states a size, it is once, few, many or the class of an expanded clone; other rows omit it.

d_gene	abundance	v_gene	j_gene	CDR3nt	CDR3aa
TRBD1	-	TRBV9	TRBJ2-2	TGTGCCAGCAGCACAGGGGGCCTCGGGGAGCTGTTTTTT	CASSTGGLGELFF
-	-	TRBV2	TRBJ2-1	TGTGCCAGCACTGGACGGTACAATGAGCAGTTCTTC	CASTGRYNEQFF
TRBD2	once	TRBV9	TRBJ2-1	TGTGCCAGCAACCTAGGGGAGGGAGGCTGGGGCAATGAGCAGTTCTTC	CASNLGEGGWGNEQFF
-	once	TRBV7-8	TRBJ2-7	TGTGCCAGCAGCTCCACCGACAGGATTCCCTACGAGCAGTACTTC	CASSSTDRIPYEQYF
-	-	TRBV27	TRBJ2-7	TGTGCCAGCAGTTTCAATCCTAGCTACTCCGAGCAGTACTTC	CASSFNPSYSEQYF
TRBD2	-	TRBV28	TRBJ2-7	TGTGCCAGCAGTCAGGTATCTAGCGGGAGCTCCTACGAGCAGTACTTC	CASSQVSSGSSYEQYF
TRBD2	-	TRBV27	TRBJ2-7	TGTGCCAGCAGTTCAGGGACTAGCGGGAGTTACGAGCAGTACTTC	CASSSGTSGSYEQYF
-	-	TRBV6-5	TRBJ2-1	TGTGCCAGCAGTTACACGGAAAACAATGAGCAGTTCTTC	CASSYTENNEQFF
-	-	TRBV27	TRBJ2-7	TGTGCCAGCAGTTTCCGGTGGGGTAGCTCCTACGAGCAGTACTTC	CASSFRWGSSYEQYF
-	-	TRBV7-4	TRBJ2-1	TGTGCCAGCAGTTTTGACATACCGTCCTACAATGAGCAGTTCTTC	CASSFDIPSYNEQFF
-	-	TRBV5-6	TRBJ2-7	TGTGCCAGCAGCTGGGACCTCTACGAGCAGTACTTC	CASSWDLYEQYF
TRBD2	-	TRBV14	TRBJ2-1	TGTGCCAGCAGCCAACTAGCGGACAATGAGCAGTTCTTC	CASSQLADNEQFF
TRBD1	once	TRBV5-1	TRBJ2-7	TGCGCCAGCAGCCGAGGGGGGACAGGGACTAAGTACGAGCAGTACTTC	CASSRGGTGTKYEQYF
TRBD1	-	TRBV28	TRBJ1-4	TGTGCCAGCAGTTTATACCACAGGGGGGCGGATGAAAAACTGTTTTTT	CASSLYHRGADEKLFF
-	-	TRBV29-1	TRBJ1-2	TGCAGCGTTGAAGTGAGTGGAGAGAGGGCCCTTCCCCGCGGCTACACCTTC	CSVEVSGERALPRGYTF
-	-	TRBV7-9	TRBJ2-1	TGTGCCACCACACGGGAGCAGGAAAACAATGAGCAGTTCTTC	CATTREQENNEQFF
TRBD2	-	TRBV7-3	TRBJ2-1	TGTGCCAGCAGCATACTAGCGGGAGGGAGCAATGAGCAGTTCTTC	CASSILAGGSNEQFF
TRBD1	-	TRBV28	TRBJ1-5	TGTGCCAGCAGTTTGACAGGGGGGAGCAATCAGCCCCAGCATTTT	CASSLTGGSNQPQHF
TRBD1	-	TRBV5-1	TRBJ1-2	TGCGCCAGCAGCGCCGGGACAGGGAACCGCTATGGCTACACCTTC	CASSAGTGNRYGYTF
-	once	TRBV11-2	TRBJ1-1	TGTGCCAGCAGCTTATTCGGGGGAGTGGTGGTGAACACTGAAGCTTTCTTT	CASSLFGGVVVNTEAFF
-	-	TRBV7-2	TRBJ2-7	TGTGCCAGCAGCCCCAACGGCTACGAGCAGTACTTC	CASSPNGYEQYF
TRBD2	few	TRBV7-6	TRBJ2-1	TGTGCCAGCAGCTTCACTAGCGGGAGTGAAGGTGAGCAGTTCTTC	CASSFTSGSEGEQFF
-	-	TRBV9	TRBJ2-2	TGTGCCAGCAGCACGAGCGGCACCGGGGAGCTGTTTTTT	CASSTSGTGELFF
TRBD2	-	TRBV9	TRBJ2-1	TGTGCCAGCAGCGTAGACGGCGGGGGGAATGAGCAGTTCTTC	CASSVDGGGNEQFF
TRBD2	-	TRBV5-5	TRBJ2-1	TGTGCCAGCAGCTCCTGGCCTACTAGCGGGAGTGACAATGAGCAGTTCTTC	CASSSWPTSGSDNEQFF
TRBD2	-	TRBV7-2	TRBJ2-7	TGTGCCAGCAGCTTAGTGGCTAGCGGGAGTGGGTACGAGCAGTACTTC	CASSLVASGSGYEQYF
TRBD2	-	TRBV18	TRBJ2-2	TGTGCCAGCTCACCACCGGGACTAGGGCCTGGGGGCCGAAACACCGGGGAGCTGTTTTTT	CASSPPGLGPGGRNTGELFF
-	-	TRBV7-9	TRBJ2-7	TGTGCCAGCAGCCATACAGGGTCGTACGAGCAGTACTTC	CASSHTGSYEQYF
TRBD1	-	TRBV2	TRBJ1-1	TGTGCCAGTCCGGGACAGGATGAAGCTTTCTTT	CASPGQDEAFF
-	-	TRBV29-1	TRBJ1-2	TGCAGCGTTGACACGACAGCGAACTATGGCTACACCTTC	CSVDTTANYGYTF
-	-	TRBV13	TRBJ2-3	TGTGCCAGCAGCCGAGAGCAGGCTATTAGCACAGATACGCAGTATTTT	CASSREQAISTDTQYF
-	-	TRBV7-6	TRBJ2-2	TGTGCCAGCAGCTTAGGGAGTGTGCACGGGGAGCTGTTTTTT	CASSLGSVHGELFF
-	-	TRBV4-1	TRBJ2-5	TGCGCCAGCAGCCAGACGCAGGCCCTTCAAGAGACCCAGTACTTC	CASSQTQALQETQYF
-	few	TRBV5-6	TRBJ2-4	TGTGCCAGCAGCTTGGGGCTAGCCAAAAACATTCAGTACTTC	CASSLGLAKNIQYF
TRBD2	-	TRBV30	TRBJ2-7	TGTGCCTGGAGAGGACTAGCGATCGAGCAGTACTTC	CAWRGLAIEQYF
TRBD2	-	TRBV6-1	TRBJ2-1	TGTGCCAGCATTAAGCGGGACTCCTACAATGAGCAGTTCTTC	CASIKRDSYNEQFF
-	-	TRBV15	TRBJ2-1	TGTGCCACCAGCAGAGATACCAATGAGCAGTTCTTC	CATSRDTNEQFF
-	-	TRBV5-6	TRBJ2-1	TGTGCCAGCAGCGCCGGCACCGGGACAGAGCAGTTCTTC	CASSAGTGTEQFF
-	-	TRBV9	TRBJ2-2	TGTGCCAGCAGCGTAACGGGCTCGATGCGGGACAACACCGGGGAGCTGTTTTTT	CASSVTGSMRDNTGELFF